This T cell receptor (beta chain) was documented in a study of cytomegalovirus exposure and HLA in healthy donors. Study as a whole: The roughly 130 validation repertoires, a later analysis reported, used the same platform as the approximately 670 repertoires from the first cohort.

Study-wide results and limits: Subsequent analysis showed first-cohort TCR clusters tending to co-occur in around 130 validation repertoires.

TCRdb's table, derived via immunoSEQ multiplex PCR, lists solely in-frame clones and lacks some. The data show some 240,000 clones, around 88% seen once. CDR3 size: 15 residues. Losses at the gene ends were 5 bases for V and 4 bases for J; bases not matched to a gene: 10. CDR1 and CDR2 (germline): SGHVS, FQNEAQ. With regard to this clone: Its specificity is unknown.

Sequencing was carried out using PBMCs. The receptor was isolated from a woman younger than 45 in good health and CMV-seropositive. This chain joins TRBV7-8 and TRBJ2-7; the match to TRBD1 covers 8 bases. CDR3 sequence: CASSVLRDRLYEQYF. The CDR3 DNA sequence: TGTGCCAGCAGCGTACTCCGGGACAGGCTGTACGAGCAGTACTTC.